The 19 T cell receptor beta chains in this list originate from one sample, sequenced in a study of identical twins. TCRdb ran MiXCR on the 5' RACE reads and lists one entry per CDR3 protein. Of some 560,000 distinct CDR3 sequences in the sample, 9.6% were seen once. The sample was also reused in another study, on yellow fever vaccine responses in identical twins.

The specimen was PBMCs. These receptors were collected from a woman aged 18-30 years in good health.

This clonotype has only a few counts. V gene TRBV7-9 combines with J gene TRBJ2-6, with D possibly matching TRBD2 (5 bases). V was pared by 8 bases and J by 2 bases, with 7 bases between. CDR3 size: 13 residues. The germline V gene encodes CDR1 SEHNR and CDR2 FQNEAQ (reference sequence). Here the CDR3 reads CASEGAGANVLTF. CDR3 sequence (DNA): TGTGCCAGCGAGGGAGCTGGGGCCAACGTCCTGACTTTC.

V and J are TRBV4-3 and TRBJ2-2; no definite D call. The CDR3 is made up of 15 amino acids. V lost 1 base to trimming and J lost 4 bases, with 10 bases between them. Germline V gene sequence: CDR1 LGHNA, CDR2 YSLEER. The CDR3 DNA sequence: TGCGCCAGCAGCCAAGGAGCGCCAATCACCGGGGAGCTGTTTTTT. It is translated as CASSQGAPITGELFF.

The genes are TRBV5-1 and TRBJ1-1; TRBD1 agrees at 7 bases. This CDR3 region has 16 residues. V dropped 0 bases and J dropped 4; count of bases not matched to a gene: 9. Germline loops: CDR1 SGHRS, CDR2 YFSETQ. The CDR3 nucleotides are TGCGCCAGCAGCTTGGGAGGGACAGCCCGGGGCACTGAAGCTTTCTTT. It codes for CASSLGGTARGTEAFF.

V is TRBV5-1 and J is TRBJ2-1, with 7 bases lining up with TRBD1. J gave up 1 base and V 4 bases, and 8 bases lay outside the gene matches. CDR1 SGHRS and CDR2 YFSETQ come from the germline V gene. The CDR3 is made up of 16 amino acids. CDR3 sequence (DNA): TGCGCCAGCAGCGCCTGGACAGGAAGGTCCTACAATGAGCAGTTCTTC. It specifies CASSAWTGRSYNEQFF. Based on the CDR3 plus reference TRBV5-1 and TRBJ2-1, the full variable domain is KAGVTQTPRYLIKTRGQQVTLSCSPISGHRSVSWYQQTPGQGLQFLFEYFSETQRNKGNFPGRFSGRQFSNSRSEMNVSTLELGDSALYLCASSAWTGRSYNEQFFGPGTRLTVL.

The table lists this clonotype with a few counts. V and J are TRBV11-2 and TRBJ1-4, with D perhaps matching TRBD1 (5 bases). Deletions cut 2 bases from V and 7 bases from J, with 14 bases between. CDR3 length equals 15 residues. From germline, CDR1 is SGHAT and CDR2 FQNNGV. This CDR3 reads CASSLPQDTFEKLFF. The CDR3 coding sequence is TGTGCCAGCAGCTTACCCCAGGACACTTTTGAAAAACTGTTTTTT.

The chain links TRBV5-8 to TRBJ1-3; 7 bases agree with TRBD1. Germline V gene sequence: CDR1 SGHTS, CDR2 YDEGEE. The CDR3 covers 16 residues. V lost 0 bases to trimming and J lost 0 bases; unmatched junction nucleotides: 3. The CDR3 DNA reads TGTGCCAGCAGCTTGGGGACAGGATTCTCTGGAAACACCATATATTTT. This gives the protein CASSLGTGFSGNTIYF.

This clonotype was detected ten times or more. This chain links TRBV11-2 with TRBJ2-1; 9 nucleotides agree with TRBD1. CDR3 length equals 18 residues. Per the germline V gene, CDR1 is SGHAT and CDR2 is FQNNGV. J lost 7 bases, V lost 1 base, and 14 bases had no gene match. The CDR3 DNA reads as TGTGCCAGCAGCTTAGGGACCGGGACAGGGAGGTTCCTAAATGAGCAGTTCTTC. Its protein product is CASSLGTGTGRFLNEQFF. Complete variable domain (other parts from reference TRBV11-2 and TRBJ2-1): EAGVAQSPRYKIIEKRQSVAFWCNPISGHATLYWYQQILGQGPKLLIQFQNNGVVDDSQLPKDRFSAERLKGVDSTLKIQPAKLEDSAVYLCASSLGTGTGRFLNEQFFGPGTRLTVL.

This clonotype was detected only a few times. J is TRBJ2-6 and V is TRBV10-3, with D perhaps assigned TRBD1 or TRBD2 (5 bases each). The germline V gene has CDR1 ENHRY and CDR2 SYGVKD. The V and J ends lost 10 bases and 1 base respectively, with 8 bases between them. The CDR3 covers 13 residues. For the CDR3, the DNA is TGTGCCACGGGACCTTCTGGGGCCAACGTCCTGACTTTC. This gives the protein CATGPSGANVLTF.

V usage is TRBV20-1 and J usage is TRBJ2-3; TRBD2 agrees at 10 bases. CDR1 DFQATT and CDR2 SNEGSKA come from the germline V gene (reference sequence). The CDR3 spans 20 residues. V lost 2 bases, J lost 6 bases, and 23 bases stayed unmatched. This CDR3 is CSARKPGASGGHLFGDTQYF. The CDR3 DNA sequence: TGCAGTGCTAGAAAGCCCGGAGCTAGCGGGGGCCACCTTTTTGGGGATACGCAGTATTTT.

The genes are TRBV15 and TRBJ2-6; 7 bases agree with TRBD2. This CDR3 contains 17 residues. With V trimmed by 4 bases and J by 0 bases, 6 bases remained unmatched. From germline, CDR1 is LNHNV and CDR2 YYDKDF (reference sequence). CDR3 bases: TGTGCCACCAGCAAGAGGGAGGGGTTCTCTGGGGCCAACGTCCTGACTTTC. The encoded protein is CATSKREGFSGANVLTF.

Here the CDR3 DNA reads TGTGCCAGCACCCCGAGACTAGCGGGGGAAGAGACCCAGTACTTC. Amino acids: CASTPRLAGEETQYF. The gene calls are TRBV7-2 and TRBJ2-5; 12 nucleotides line up with TRBD2. The CDR3 extends over 15 amino acids. CDR1 SGHTA and CDR2 FQGNSA come from the germline V gene. Trimming at V came to 7 bases and at J to 3 bases, leaving 6 bases not matched to a gene.

At least ten counts were recorded for this clonotype. V and J are TRBV3-1 and TRBJ2-6; D is perhaps TRBD1 (6 bases). The germline V and J ends were trimmed by 1 base and 4 bases, with 17 bases remaining between them. Looked up from germline, CDR1 is LGHDT and CDR2 is YNNKEL (reference sequence). The CDR3 has 18 amino acids. For the CDR3, the DNA is TGTGCCAGCAGCCAAGTTTCGGGCAGGGGATCCGGGGCCAACGTCCTGACTTTC. Translated, it gives CASSQVSGRGSGANVLTF.

This clonotype was found a few times. This chain uses TRBV20-1 with TRBJ2-2; 8 positions agree with TRBD2. The trim removed 6 bases at V and 1 base at J, leaving 4 bases unmatched. This CDR3 has 14 residues. The germline gives CDR1 DFQATT, CDR2 SNEGSKA (reference sequence). The CDR3 region has the DNA TGCAGTGCCACGAGCGGGGGGAACACCGGGGAGCTGTTTTTT. Translation: CSATSGGNTGELFF.

This clonotype has only a few counts. This chain uses TRBV28 with TRBJ1-5; TRBD1 agrees at 12 bases. V lost 7 bases, J lost 7 bases, and 11 bases stayed unmatched. The CDR3 spans 16 residues. Germline CDR1 MDHEN, CDR2 SYDVKM. CDR3 sequence (DNA): TGTGCCAGCAAACCACCGGGACAGGGGGCTAGACAGCCCCAGCATTTT. It specifies CASKPPGQGARQPQHF.

This clonotype has only a few counts. The rearrangement joins TRBV6-1 to TRBJ2-3; D is ambiguous. V lost 7 bases to trimming and J lost 4 bases, with 9 bases between them. The germline gives CDR1 MNHNS, CDR2 SASEGT. The CDR3 extends over 12 amino acids. The DNA of the CDR3 is TGTGCCAGCACTCGGTCTGCAGATACGCAGTATTTT. Encoded protein: CASTRSADTQYF.

The sample holds a few counts of this clonotype. The CDR3 protein is CSVAKEVQEQYF. For the CDR3, the DNA is TGCAGCGTTGCTAAAGAGGTGCAGGAGCAGTACTTC. V is TRBV29-1 and J is TRBJ2-7; no definite D call. The V end lost 4 bases, the J end lost 7 bases, and 14 bases lay between the germline ends. Per germline, CDR1 SQVTM and CDR2 ANQGSEA. The CDR3 extends over 12 amino acids.

The chain couples TRBV4-3 to TRBJ2-1; D possibly corresponds to TRBD1 (5 bases). V was shortened by 0 bases and J by 2 bases, with 11 bases between the two germline ends. Germline V gene sequence: CDR1 LGHNA, CDR2 YSLEER. The CDR3 consists of 16 residues. CDR3 DNA: TGCGCCAGCAGCCAAGATAGGGGCACTACCTACAATGAGCAGTTCTTC. Translation gives CASSQDRGTTYNEQFF.

This clonotype was picked up a small number of times. This chain uses TRBV18 with TRBJ2-1; 11 nucleotides match TRBD1. V was pared by 3 bases and J by 8 bases, with 3 bases of the junction left unmatched. Germline CDR1 KGHSH, CDR2 LQKENI. The CDR3 extends over 14 amino acids. The DNA for the CDR3 is TGTGCCAGCTCACCGGGACAGGGGGTGTATGAGCAGTTCTTC. Translating it yields CASSPGQGVYEQFF.

This clonotype was observed a few times. V usage is TRBV20-1 and J usage is TRBJ2-5, with 9 positions matching TRBD2. Trimming at V came to 3 bases and at J to 5 bases, leaving 10 bases not matched to a gene. This CDR3 has 15 residues. The V gene's germline CDR1 is DFQATT and CDR2 SNEGSKA (reference sequence). In nucleotides, the CDR3 is TGCAGTGCTAGCAGATCGCGGGGGGGCCGGGAGACCCAGTACTTC. Protein: CSASRSRGGRETQYF.